The count of the clone carrying this TCR beta chain is one. Methods used by the authors: Estimation of nucleated cell counts was performed using reference gene primer amplification. Libraries were prepared by immunoSEQ multiplex PCR; TCRdb keeps only in-frame clonotypes and omits some of them. V and J calls and clone size are those listed in that table; D and trimming were worked out from the DNA. The data show 300,000 to 350,000 clones, with about 90% seen just once and 0.9% to 1.2% held by the top ten. This CDR3 is 14 amino acids long. Per the germline V gene, CDR1 is MNHNS and CDR2 is SASEGT. V lost 1 base, J lost 7 bases, and 14 bases lay in between. The data originate from a study of blood T cell repertoires in COVID-19.

The TCR originated in a woman aged 25-40 years who had recovered from COVID-19. The genes are TRBV6-1 and TRBJ2-7; D is ambiguous. Sample: PBMCs or T cells enriched from blood (not recorded which). CDR3 protein: CASSEVVQSEEQYF. CDR3 coding DNA: TGTGCCAGCAGTGAAGTCGTCCAGTCGGAGGAGCAGTACTTC.